The clone carrying this T cell receptor beta chain came up a few times. This CDR3 comprises 14 residues. Deletions cut 7 bases from V and 0 bases from J, with 11 bases between. Germline assignment: CDR1 SNHLY and CDR2 FYNNEI. These data originate in a study of blood T cell repertoires in COVID-19. Study details: Acute-phase and convalescent COVID-19 samples originated in the United States, Italy and Spain. In each case, the material was cDNA or gDNA derived from T cells, B-cell-depleted T cells, or PBMCs.

Source study methods: Estimation of nucleated cell counts was performed using reference gene primer amplification. Using immunoSEQ multiplex PCR, the repertoire was profiled, and TCRdb retains in-frame clones only, with some absent. V and J calls and clone size are given by that table; D and trimming were obtained from the DNA. The table has about 330,000 clones, roughly 88% seen once. The chain couples TRBV2 to TRBJ2-3, with D uncertain. Sequencing was carried out using peripheral blood. The TCR originated in a woman in her 50s with active or convalescent COVID-19. The CDR3 loop is CASNWSPSTDTQYF. The CDR3 nucleotides read TGTGCCAGCAACTGGAGTCCTAGCACAGATACGCAGTATTTT.